This entry describes one T cell receptor (beta chain). The antigen is unknown. Time point specified: persistent/refractory GD, antithyroid drugs over 5 years with positive TRAb. From RNA extracted from PBMCs, the TCR library was made. Patient provenance is recorded as an endocrinology department in Xi'an, China. According to the study, TCR beta libraries were built with iRepertoire HTBI primers and CDR3-region Arm-PCR. TCRdb used MiXCR to reprocess the multiplex PCR reads, holding one entry per CDR3 protein. The sample has roughly 400,000 distinct CDR3 sequences; around 23% are singletons. This CDR3 has 12 amino acids. After removal of 4 bases from V and 8 bases from J, the junction contained 2 bases not matched to a gene. Looked up from germline, CDR1 is SGHRS and CDR2 is YFSETQ. The data derive from a study of regulatory T cells in long-lasting Graves disease. Study observations and caveats: The study found TRBV28, TRBJ1-2 and TRBJ2-5 favored in persistent disease.

This receptor was obtained from a female donor with Graves disease. Sequenced material: peripheral blood mononuclear cells (PBMCs), taken when the disease was refractory, from a patient treated with antithyroid drugs. The chain has TRBV5-1 and TRBJ2-1, with 8 bases that match TRBD1. The CDR3 DNA reads as TGCGCCAGCAGCCCACAGGGGGATGAGCAGTTCTTC. It is translated as CASSPQGDEQFF.